What follows is one TCR beta chain and its context. Its antigen remains unidentified. TCRdb processed the 5' RACE reads anew with MiXCR; each CDR3 protein has one entry. The sample contains approximately 510,000 distinct CDR3 sequences, just over 20% of which appear only once. This record comes from a study of T cells after yellow fever vaccination. Findings and caveats of the study: Most clones from primary vaccination resurfaced after the booster (roughly 96% CD4, over 75% CD8).

The germline CDR1 and CDR2 sequences are SGHDT and YYEEEE. J was trimmed by 5 bases and V by 0 bases; bases with no gene match: 3. This CDR3 has 16 residues. The genes are TRBV5-6 and TRBJ2-2; 11 positions match TRBD1. Sequencing was performed on PBMCs, taken approximately 22 days after the first yellow fever vaccination. The origin of this receptor is a man between 18 and 29 years old who received the YFV17D yellow fever vaccine. The CDR3 DNA reads TGTGCCAGCAGCTTGGATGGACAGGGGGCGACCGGGGAGCTGTTTTTT. This encodes CASSLDGQGATGELFF.